Reported below is one TCR beta chain. With V trimmed by 3 bases and J by 8 bases, 5 bases remained unmatched. The CDR3 runs 14 residues. CDR1 is SGHVS, CDR2 FQNEAQ, per germline. The data were taken from a study of shared clonotypes between healthy human individuals. TCRdb's copy holds only in-frame clones and misses some; the assay was immunoSEQ multiplex PCR. The sample contains about 600,000 clones, more than 95% of which appear only once. This chain joins TRBV7-8 and TRBJ2-5; TRBD2 matches at 11 bases. This clonotype originated in a woman aged 25 to 45 in good health. The sequencing input was naive CD4+ T cells sorted from blood. The subset is: CD45RA+ positively selected. In nucleotides, the CDR3 is TGTGCCAGCAGCTTGGGTCTAGCGGGAGGTACCCAGTACTTC. Translated: CASSLGLAGGTQYF.